The source of this TCR beta chain is a study of blood T cell repertoires in COVID-19. Overall study context: T cells, B-cell-depleted T cells, or PBMCs supplied cDNA or gDNA.

This table comes from immunoSEQ multiplex PCR, and its TCRdb copy is limited to in-frame clones, with some not included. Of a few hundred thousand clones listed, approximately 86% were seen once; the top ten hold about 3.4%. Germline V gives CDR1 SGHNT, CDR2 YYREEE (reference sequence). V was pared by 5 bases and J by 5 bases, with 16 bases between. The CDR3 is made up of 14 amino acids. The chain is built from TRBV5-4 and TRBJ1-2, with a weak D call TRBD1 (6 bases). The TCR was taken from a woman younger than 35 with acute or convalescent COVID-19. The specimen was peripheral blood. Written as DNA, the CDR3 is TGTGCCAGCAGGGATTTGGACAGTGGGTATGGCTACACCTTC. Amino acids: CASRDLDSGYGYTF.